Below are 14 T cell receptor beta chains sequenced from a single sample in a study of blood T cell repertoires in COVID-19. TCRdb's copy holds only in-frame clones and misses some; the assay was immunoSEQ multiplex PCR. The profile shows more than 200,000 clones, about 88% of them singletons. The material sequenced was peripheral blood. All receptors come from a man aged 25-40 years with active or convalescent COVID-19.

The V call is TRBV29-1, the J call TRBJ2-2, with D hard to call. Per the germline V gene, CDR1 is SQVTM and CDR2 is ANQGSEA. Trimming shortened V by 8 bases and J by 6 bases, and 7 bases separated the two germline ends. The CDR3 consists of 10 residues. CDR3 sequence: CSILAGELFF. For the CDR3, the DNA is TGCAGCATCTTAGCCGGGGAGCTGTTTTTT.

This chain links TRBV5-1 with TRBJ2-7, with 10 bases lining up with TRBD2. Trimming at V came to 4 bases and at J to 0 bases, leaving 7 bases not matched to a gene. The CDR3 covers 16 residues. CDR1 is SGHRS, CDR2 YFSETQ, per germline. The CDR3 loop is CASSQRTSGDSYEQYF. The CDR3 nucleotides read TGCGCCAGCAGCCAAAGAACTAGCGGGGACTCCTACGAGCAGTACTTC. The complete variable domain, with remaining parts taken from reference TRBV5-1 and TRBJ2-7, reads KAGVTQTPRYLIKTRGQQVTLSCSPISGHRSVSWYQQTPGQGLQFLFEYFSETQRNKGNFPGRFSGRQFSNSRSEMNVSTLELGDSALYLCASSQRTSGDSYEQYFGPGTRLTVT.

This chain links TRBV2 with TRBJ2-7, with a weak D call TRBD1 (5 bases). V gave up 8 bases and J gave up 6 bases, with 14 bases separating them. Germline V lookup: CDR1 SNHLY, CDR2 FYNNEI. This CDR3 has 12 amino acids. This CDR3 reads CASRIREIEQYF. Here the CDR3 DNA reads TGTGCCAGCCGCATCAGGGAAATCGAGCAGTACTTC. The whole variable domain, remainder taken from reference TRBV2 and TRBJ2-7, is EPEVTQTPSHQVTQMGQEVILRCVPISNHLYFYWYRQILGQKVEFLVSFYNNEISEKSEIFDDQFSVERPDGSNFTLKIRSTKLEDSAMYFCASRIREIEQYFGPGTRLTVT.

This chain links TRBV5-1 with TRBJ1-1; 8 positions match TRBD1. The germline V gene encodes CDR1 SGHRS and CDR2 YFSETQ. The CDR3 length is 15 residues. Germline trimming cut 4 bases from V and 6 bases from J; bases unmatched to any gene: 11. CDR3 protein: CASSAAGQGRPEAFF. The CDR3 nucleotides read TGCGCCAGCAGCGCCGCCGGACAGGGAAGGCCTGAAGCTTTCTTT.

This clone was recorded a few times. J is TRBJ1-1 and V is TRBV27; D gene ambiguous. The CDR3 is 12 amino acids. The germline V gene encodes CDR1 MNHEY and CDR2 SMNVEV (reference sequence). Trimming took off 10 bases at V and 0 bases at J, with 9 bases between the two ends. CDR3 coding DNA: TGTGCCACGGAGGGTTTGAACACTGAAGCTTTCTTT. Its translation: CATEGLNTEAFF.

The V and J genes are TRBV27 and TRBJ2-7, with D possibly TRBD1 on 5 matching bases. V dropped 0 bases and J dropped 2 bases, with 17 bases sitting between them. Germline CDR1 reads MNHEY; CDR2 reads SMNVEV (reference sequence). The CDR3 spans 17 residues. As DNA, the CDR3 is TGTGCCAGCAGTTTATCTTACGTAGTTGGCAGGGCCTACGAGCAGTACTTC. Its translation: CASSLSYVVGRAYEQYF.

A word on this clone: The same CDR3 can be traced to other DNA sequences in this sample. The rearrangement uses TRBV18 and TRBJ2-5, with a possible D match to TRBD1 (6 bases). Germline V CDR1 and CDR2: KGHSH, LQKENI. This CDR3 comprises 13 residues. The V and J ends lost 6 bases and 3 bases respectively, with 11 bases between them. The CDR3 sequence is CASSLGQKETQYF. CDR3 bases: TGTGCCAGCTCCCTCGGACAGAAAGAGACCCAGTACTTC.

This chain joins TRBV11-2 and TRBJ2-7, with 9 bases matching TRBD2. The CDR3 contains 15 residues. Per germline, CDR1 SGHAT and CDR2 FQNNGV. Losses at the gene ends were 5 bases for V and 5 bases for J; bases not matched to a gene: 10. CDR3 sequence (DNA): TGTGCCAGCAGCCCCCCGGGACTAGCTCCCCACGAGCAGTACTTC. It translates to CASSPPGLAPHEQYF.

The CDR3 here is CASSPESGQGDSPLHF. The CDR3 coding sequence is TGCGCCAGCAGCCCGGAATCAGGACAGGGAGATTCACCCCTCCACTTT. The chain has TRBV4-1 and TRBJ1-6; TRBD1 matches 8 bases. The junction had 10 bases not matched to a gene; V was cut back by 4 bases and J by 8 bases. This CDR3 contains 16 residues. Per the germline V gene, CDR1 is MGHRA and CDR2 is YSYEKL.

CDR3: CASSSYAPGSEGELFF. The CDR3 bases are TGTGCCAGCAGCTCCTATGCCCCGGGTTCGGAGGGGGAGCTGTTTTTT. V and J are TRBV11-2 and TRBJ2-2; D unclear. This CDR3 region has 16 residues. V was pared by 4 bases and J by 8 bases, with 20 bases between. The V gene's germline CDR1 is SGHAT and CDR2 FQNNGV.

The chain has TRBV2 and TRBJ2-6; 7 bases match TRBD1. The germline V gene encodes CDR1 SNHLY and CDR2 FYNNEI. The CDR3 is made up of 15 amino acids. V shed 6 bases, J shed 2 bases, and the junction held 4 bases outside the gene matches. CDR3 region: CASSADRAGANVLTF. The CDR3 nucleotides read TGTGCCAGCAGCGCTGACAGGGCTGGGGCCAACGTCCTGACTTTC.

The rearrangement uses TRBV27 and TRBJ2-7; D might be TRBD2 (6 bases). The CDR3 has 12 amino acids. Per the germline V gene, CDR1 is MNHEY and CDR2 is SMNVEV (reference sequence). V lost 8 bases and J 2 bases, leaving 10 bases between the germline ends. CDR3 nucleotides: TGTGCCAGCCGCGGGGCAGCCTACGAGCAGTACTTC. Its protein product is CASRGAAYEQYF.

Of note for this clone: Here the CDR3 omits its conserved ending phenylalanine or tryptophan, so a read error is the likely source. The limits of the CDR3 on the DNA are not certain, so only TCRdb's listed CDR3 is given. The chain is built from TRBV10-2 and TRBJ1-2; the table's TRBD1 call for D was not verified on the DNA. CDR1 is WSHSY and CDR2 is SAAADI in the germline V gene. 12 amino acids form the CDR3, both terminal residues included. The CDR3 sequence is CASSMDRDKAWV.

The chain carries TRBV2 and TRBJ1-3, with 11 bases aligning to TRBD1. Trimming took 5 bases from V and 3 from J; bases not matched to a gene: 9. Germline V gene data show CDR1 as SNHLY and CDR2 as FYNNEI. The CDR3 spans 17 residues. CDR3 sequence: CASSLPGQGVVGNTIYF. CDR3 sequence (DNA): TGTGCCAGCAGTCTCCCGGGACAGGGGGTGGTTGGAAACACCATATATTTT.